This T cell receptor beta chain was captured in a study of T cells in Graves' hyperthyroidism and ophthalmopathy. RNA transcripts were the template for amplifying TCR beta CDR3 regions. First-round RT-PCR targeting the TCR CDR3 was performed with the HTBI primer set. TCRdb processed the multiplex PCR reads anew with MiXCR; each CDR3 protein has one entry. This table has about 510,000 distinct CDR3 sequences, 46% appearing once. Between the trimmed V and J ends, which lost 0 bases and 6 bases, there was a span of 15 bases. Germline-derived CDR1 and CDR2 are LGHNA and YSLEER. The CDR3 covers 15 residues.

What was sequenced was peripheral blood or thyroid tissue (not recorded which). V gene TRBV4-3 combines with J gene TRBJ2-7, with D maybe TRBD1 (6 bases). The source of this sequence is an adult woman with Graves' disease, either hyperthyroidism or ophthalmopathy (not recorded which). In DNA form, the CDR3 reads TGCGCCAGCAGCCAAGATCCAGGGGCAACTGGCGAGCAGTACTTC. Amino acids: CASSQDPGATGEQYF.